This T cell receptor (beta chain) was captured by sequencing in a study of PD-L1 blockade in urothelial cancer. About the research overall: Among blood samples, the median T cell count was approximately 150,000.

Specified time point: pretreatment peripheral blood. The study enrolled patients with locally advanced or metastatic urothelial carcinoma. In its sample, this clone was seen once. The repertoire was sequenced with immunoSEQ multiplex PCR; TCRdb's copy has only in-frame clones and lacks some. The sample includes 95,000 or so clones, around 87% of them seen just once. Germline CDR1 and CDR2: SGHDN and FVKESK. Trimming removed 3 bases from V and 12 bases from J, with 18 bases in between. The CDR3 is made up of 14 amino acids. This chain uses TRBV14 with TRBJ2-1, with D possibly matching TRBD2 (6 bases). The material sequenced was PBMCs, taken around atezolizumab (anti-PD-L1) treatment. The receptor was isolated from a man aged 60-69 years with urothelial cancer. The CDR3 DNA is TGTGCCAGCAGCCAGCGGGGCGGGCAGGGCAGGCAGTTCTTC. Its translation is CASSQRGGQGRQFF.